The clone carrying this TCR beta chain has only a few counts. The data derive from a study of T-cell memory formation after mild COVID-19. TCRdb reanalysed the 5' RACE reads using MiXCR and keeps one entry per CDR3 protein. The table has about 360,000 distinct CDR3 sequences, 10% to 15% seen once. Germline V gives CDR1 SGHTA, CDR2 FQGNSA. The CDR3 consists of 13 residues. The ends were cut back, 3 bases at V and 3 bases at J, with 6 bases in the middle. This receptor was obtained from a young man who had mild COVID-19 (a few samples of this study predate the infection). Cell type and time point are not known. Sequencing was done on a sample of PBMCs or a T cell subset sorted from them (not recorded which). The V gene is TRBV7-2, the J gene TRBJ1-5; no clear D. CDR3 residues: CASSFWHNQPQHF. The CDR3 DNA follows: TGTGCCAGCAGCTTCTGGCACAATCAGCCCCAGCATTTT.